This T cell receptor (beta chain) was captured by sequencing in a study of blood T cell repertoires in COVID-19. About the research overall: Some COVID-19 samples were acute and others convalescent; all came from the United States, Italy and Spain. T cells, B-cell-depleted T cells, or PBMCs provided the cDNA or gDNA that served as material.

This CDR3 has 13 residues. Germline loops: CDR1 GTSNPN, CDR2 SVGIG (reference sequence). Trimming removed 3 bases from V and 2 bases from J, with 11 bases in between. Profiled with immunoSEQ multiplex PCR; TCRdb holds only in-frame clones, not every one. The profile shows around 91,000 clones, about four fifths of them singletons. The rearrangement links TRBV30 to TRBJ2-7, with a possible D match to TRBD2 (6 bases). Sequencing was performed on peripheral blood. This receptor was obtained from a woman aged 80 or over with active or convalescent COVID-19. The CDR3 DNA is TGTGCCTGGAGGGGGGGTTTTGCCTACGAGCAGTACTTC. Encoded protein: CAWRGGFAYEQYF.